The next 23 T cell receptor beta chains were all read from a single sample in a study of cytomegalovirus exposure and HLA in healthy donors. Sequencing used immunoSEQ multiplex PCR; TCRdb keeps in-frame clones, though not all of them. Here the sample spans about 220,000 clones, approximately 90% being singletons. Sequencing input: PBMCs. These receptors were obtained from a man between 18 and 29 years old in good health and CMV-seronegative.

The CDR3 coding sequence is TGTGCCAGCAGCGGCTGGCTTCTAGGGGGCGATGAGCAGTTCTTC. Its protein is CASSGWLLGGDEQFF. The V call is TRBV5-4, the J call TRBJ2-1, with 7 bases lining up with TRBD1. This CDR3 has 15 residues. The germline V gene has CDR1 SGHNT and CDR2 YYREEE (reference sequence). V shed 4 bases, J shed 8 bases, and the junction held 12 bases outside the gene matches. Using reference TRBV5-4 and TRBJ2-1 for the parts outside the CDR3, the full variable domain is ETGVTQSPTHLIKTRGQQVTLRCSSQSGHNTVSWYQQALGQGPQFIFQYYREEENGRGNFPPRFSGLQFPNYSSELNVNALELDDSALYLCASSGWLLGGDEQFFGPGTRLTVL.

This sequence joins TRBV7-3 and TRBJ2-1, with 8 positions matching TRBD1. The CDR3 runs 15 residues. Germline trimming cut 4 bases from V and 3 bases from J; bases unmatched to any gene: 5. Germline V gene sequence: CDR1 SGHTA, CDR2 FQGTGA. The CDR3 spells CASSWGRGLYNEQFF. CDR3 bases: TGTGCCAGCAGCTGGGGCAGGGGGCTCTACAATGAGCAGTTCTTC.

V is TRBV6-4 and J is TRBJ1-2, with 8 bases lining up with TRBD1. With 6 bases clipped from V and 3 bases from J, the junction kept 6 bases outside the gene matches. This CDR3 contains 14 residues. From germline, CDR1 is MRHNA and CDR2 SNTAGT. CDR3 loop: CASRTGQGYYGYTF. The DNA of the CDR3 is TGTGCCAGCAGAACCGGACAGGGCTACTATGGCTACACCTTC.

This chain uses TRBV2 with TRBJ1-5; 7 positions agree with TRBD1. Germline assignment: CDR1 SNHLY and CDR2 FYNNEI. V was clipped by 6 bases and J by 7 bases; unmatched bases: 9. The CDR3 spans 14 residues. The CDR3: CASSSTGEVQPQHF. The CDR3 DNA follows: TGTGCCAGCAGCTCTACAGGGGAGGTCCAGCCCCAGCATTTT.

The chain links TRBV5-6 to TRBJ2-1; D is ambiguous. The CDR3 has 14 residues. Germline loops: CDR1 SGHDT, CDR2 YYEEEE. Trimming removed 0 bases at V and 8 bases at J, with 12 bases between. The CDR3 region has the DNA TGTGCCAGCAGCTTGGGCCAGCTGGGCGATGAGCAGTTCTTC. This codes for CASSLGQLGDEQFF. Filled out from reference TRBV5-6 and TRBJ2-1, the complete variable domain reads DAGVTQSPTHLIKTRGQQVTLRCSPKSGHDTVSWYQQALGQGPQFIFQYYEEEERQRGNFPDRFSGHQFPNYSSELNVNALLLGDSALYLCASSLGQLGDEQFFGPGTRLTVL.

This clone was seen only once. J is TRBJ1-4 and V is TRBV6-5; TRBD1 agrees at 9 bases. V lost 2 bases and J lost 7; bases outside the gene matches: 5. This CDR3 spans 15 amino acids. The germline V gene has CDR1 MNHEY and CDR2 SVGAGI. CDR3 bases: TGTGCCAGCAGTTACGCCGGGACAGGGAGTGAAAAACTGTTTTTT. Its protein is CASSYAGTGSEKLFF.

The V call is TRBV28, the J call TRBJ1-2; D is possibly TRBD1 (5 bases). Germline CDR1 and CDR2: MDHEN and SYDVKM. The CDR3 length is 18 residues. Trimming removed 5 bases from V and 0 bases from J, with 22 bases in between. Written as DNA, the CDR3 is TGTGCCAGCAGTACCTCCGGGTTAGGGGTCGACGCTAACTATGGCTACACCTTC. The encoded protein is CASSTSGLGVDANYGYTF.

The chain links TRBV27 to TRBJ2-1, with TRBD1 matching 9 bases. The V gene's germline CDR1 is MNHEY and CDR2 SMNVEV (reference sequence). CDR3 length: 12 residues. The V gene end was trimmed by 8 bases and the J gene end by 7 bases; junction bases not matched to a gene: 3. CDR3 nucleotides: TGTGCCAGCCGACAGGGGGGGAATGAGCAGTTCTTC. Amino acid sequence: CASRQGGNEQFF.

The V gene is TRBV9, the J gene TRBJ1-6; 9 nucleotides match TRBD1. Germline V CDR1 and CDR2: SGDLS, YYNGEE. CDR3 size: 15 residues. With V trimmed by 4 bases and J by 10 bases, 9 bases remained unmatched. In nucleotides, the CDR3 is TGTGCCAGCAGCCCCAAAGGACAGGGGAACTCACCCCTCCACTTT. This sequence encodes CASSPKGQGNSPLHF.

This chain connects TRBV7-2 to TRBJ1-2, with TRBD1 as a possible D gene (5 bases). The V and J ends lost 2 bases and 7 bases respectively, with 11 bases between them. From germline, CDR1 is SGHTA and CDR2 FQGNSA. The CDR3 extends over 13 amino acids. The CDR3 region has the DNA TGTGCCAGCAGCTTAAGCAGGGAAGGTGGCTACACCTTC. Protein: CASSLSREGGYTF.

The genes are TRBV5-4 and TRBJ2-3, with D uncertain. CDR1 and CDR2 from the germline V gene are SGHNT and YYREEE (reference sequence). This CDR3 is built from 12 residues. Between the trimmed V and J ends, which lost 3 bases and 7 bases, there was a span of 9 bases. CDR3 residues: CASSSTVNTQYF. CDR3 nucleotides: TGTGCCAGCAGCTCGACTGTAAATACGCAGTATTTT.

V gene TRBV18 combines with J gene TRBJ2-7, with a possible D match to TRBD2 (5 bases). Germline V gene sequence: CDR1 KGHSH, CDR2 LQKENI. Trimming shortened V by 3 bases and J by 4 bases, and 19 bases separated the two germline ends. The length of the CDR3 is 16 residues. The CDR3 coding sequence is TGTGCCAGCTCACCGTTTCGGGTTGGACTGACGTACGAGCAGTACTTC. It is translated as CASSPFRVGLTYEQYF.

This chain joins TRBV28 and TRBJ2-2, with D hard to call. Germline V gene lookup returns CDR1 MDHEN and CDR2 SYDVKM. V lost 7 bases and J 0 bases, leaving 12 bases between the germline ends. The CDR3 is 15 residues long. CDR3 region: CASIRAPTNTGELFF. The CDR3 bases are TGTGCCAGCATCCGCGCCCCGACGAACACCGGGGAGCTGTTTTTT.

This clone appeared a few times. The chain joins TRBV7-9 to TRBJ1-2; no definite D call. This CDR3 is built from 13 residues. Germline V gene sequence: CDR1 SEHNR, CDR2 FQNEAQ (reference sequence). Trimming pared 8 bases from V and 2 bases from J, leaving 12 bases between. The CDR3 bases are TGTGCCAGCTCCCCCACCCTAAACTATGGCTACACCTTC. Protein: CASSPTLNYGYTF.

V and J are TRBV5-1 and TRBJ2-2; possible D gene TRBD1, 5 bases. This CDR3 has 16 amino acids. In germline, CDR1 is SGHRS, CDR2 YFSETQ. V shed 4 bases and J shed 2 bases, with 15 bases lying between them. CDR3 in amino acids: CASSPTVPHNTGELFF. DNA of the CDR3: TGCGCCAGCAGCCCGACAGTGCCTCATAACACCGGGGAGCTGTTTTTT. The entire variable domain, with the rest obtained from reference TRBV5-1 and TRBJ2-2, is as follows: KAGVTQTPRYLIKTRGQQVTLSCSPISGHRSVSWYQQTPGQGLQFLFEYFSETQRNKGNFPGRFSGRQFSNSRSEMNVSTLELGDSALYLCASSPTVPHNTGELFFGEGSRLTVL.

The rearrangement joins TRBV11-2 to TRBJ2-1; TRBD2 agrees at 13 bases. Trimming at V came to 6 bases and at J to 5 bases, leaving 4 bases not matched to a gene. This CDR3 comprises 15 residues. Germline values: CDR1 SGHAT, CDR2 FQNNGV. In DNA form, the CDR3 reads TGTGCCAGCAGTTCACTAGCGGGGGGGCACAATGAGCAGTTCTTC. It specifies CASSSLAGGHNEQFF.

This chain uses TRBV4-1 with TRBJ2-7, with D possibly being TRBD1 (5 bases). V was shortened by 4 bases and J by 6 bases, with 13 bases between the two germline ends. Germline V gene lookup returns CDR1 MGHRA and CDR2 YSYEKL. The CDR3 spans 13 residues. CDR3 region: CASSRGHGGEQYF. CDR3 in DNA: TGCGCCAGCAGCCGAGGACACGGCGGCGAGCAGTACTTC.

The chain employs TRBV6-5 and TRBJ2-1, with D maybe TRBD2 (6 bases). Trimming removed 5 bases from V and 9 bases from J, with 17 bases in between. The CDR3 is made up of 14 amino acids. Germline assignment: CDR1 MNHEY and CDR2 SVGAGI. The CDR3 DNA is TGTGCCAGCAGTGCCGCCAGCGGGCGGGTTGAGCAGTTCTTC. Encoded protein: CASSAASGRVEQFF.

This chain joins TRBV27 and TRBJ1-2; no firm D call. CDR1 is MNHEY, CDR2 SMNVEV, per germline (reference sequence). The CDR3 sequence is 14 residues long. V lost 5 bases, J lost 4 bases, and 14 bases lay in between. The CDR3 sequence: CASSKTPRTYGYTF. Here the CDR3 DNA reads TGTGCCAGCAGTAAGACTCCCCGAACCTATGGCTACACCTTC.

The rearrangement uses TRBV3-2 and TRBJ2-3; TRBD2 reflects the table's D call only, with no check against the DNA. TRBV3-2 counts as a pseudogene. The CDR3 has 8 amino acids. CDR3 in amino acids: CASSQSFF. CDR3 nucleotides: TGTGCCAGCAGCCAATCCTTTTTT.

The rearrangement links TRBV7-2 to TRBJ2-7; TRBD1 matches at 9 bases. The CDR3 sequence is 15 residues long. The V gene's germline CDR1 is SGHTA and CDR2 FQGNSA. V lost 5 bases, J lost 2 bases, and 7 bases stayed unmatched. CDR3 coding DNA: TGTGCCAGCAGCCTAAGACAGGGGGGGGCCTACGAGCAGTACTTC. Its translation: CASSLRQGGAYEQYF.

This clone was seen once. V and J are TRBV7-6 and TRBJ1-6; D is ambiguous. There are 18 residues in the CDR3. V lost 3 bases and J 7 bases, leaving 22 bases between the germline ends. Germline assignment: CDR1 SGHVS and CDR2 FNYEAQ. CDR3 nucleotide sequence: TGTGCCAGCAGCTTGGGAGGAGGGAGAGGAAGGGAAAATTCACCCCTCCACTTT. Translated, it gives CASSLGGGRGRENSPLHF.

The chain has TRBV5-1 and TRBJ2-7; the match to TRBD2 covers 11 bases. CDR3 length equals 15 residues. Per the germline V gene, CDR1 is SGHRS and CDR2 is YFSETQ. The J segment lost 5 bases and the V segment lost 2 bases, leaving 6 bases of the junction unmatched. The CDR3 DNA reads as TGCGCCAGCAGCTTAGGTAGCGGGGGGGCCAACGAGCAGTACTTC. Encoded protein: CASSLGSGGANEQYF.